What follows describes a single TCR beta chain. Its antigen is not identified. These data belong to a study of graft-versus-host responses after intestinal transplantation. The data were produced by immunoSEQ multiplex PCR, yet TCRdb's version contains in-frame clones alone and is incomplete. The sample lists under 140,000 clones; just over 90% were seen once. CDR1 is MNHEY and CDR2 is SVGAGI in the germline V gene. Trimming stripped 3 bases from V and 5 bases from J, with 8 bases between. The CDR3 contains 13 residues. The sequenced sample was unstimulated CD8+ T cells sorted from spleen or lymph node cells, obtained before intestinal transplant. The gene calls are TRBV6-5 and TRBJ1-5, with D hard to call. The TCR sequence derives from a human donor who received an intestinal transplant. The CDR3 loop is CASSYTEDQPQHF. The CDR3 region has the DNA TGTGCCAGCAGTTATACGGAGGATCAGCCCCAGCATTTT.